This entry lists 3 T cell receptor beta chains sequenced from one sample in a study of T cell clonotyping in hematopoietic cell transplantation. Clones were sequenced by immunoSEQ multiplex PCR, and TCRdb holds only the in-frame ones, with some missing. The table has 2,000 or so clones, under 95% seen once; the top ten hold around 7.9%. The sequences come from PBMCs, collected at the time of graft-versus-host disease after allogeneic stem cell transplant. The receptors shown here come from a male patient aged 18-30 years who had an allogeneic stem cell transplant from a related donor, so the T cells may come from the graft donor. Some clones in this sample may be carry-over from other donors' samples.

This sequence joins TRBV2 and TRBJ1-5; no clear D gene. There are 15 residues in the CDR3. The germline V and J ends were trimmed by 6 bases and 1 base, with 13 bases remaining between them. The germline gives CDR1 SNHLY, CDR2 FYNNEI. In DNA, the CDR3 is TGTGCCAGCAGAGCCTCCTCCGGGAGCAATCAGCCCCAGCATTTT. It specifies CASRASSGSNQPQHF.

This clone was seen a handful of times. The chain couples TRBV4-1 to TRBJ2-5, with D possibly TRBD1 on 6 matching bases. The CDR3 is 13 residues long. Germline V gene data show CDR1 as MGHRA and CDR2 as YSYEKL. V lost 3 bases, J lost 4 bases, and 9 bases lay in between. For the CDR3, the DNA is TGCGCCAGCAGCCATCGACAGGTAGAGACCCAGTACTTC. It translates to CASSHRQVETQYF.

In its sample, this clone was seen a few times. This chain joins TRBV18 and TRBJ1-1, with D uncertain. Looked up from germline, CDR1 is KGHSH and CDR2 is LQKENI. The CDR3 spans 14 residues. V dropped 1 base and J dropped 4 bases, with 10 bases sitting between them. In nucleotides, the CDR3 is TGTGCCAGCTCACCACGGTCGGAGGGCACTGAAGCTTTCTTT. The encoded protein is CASSPRSEGTEAFF.